Included here is one T cell receptor beta chain sequence, with context. The CDR3 ends on some other residue instead of the conserved phenylalanine or tryptophan, so this is likely a read error. Because the CDR3's place on the DNA is in doubt, the DNA is left out and the CDR3 is given as listed by TCRdb. Sample-barcoded 5' priming and a J-beta primer mix drove a second PCR of roughly 7 to 11 cycles. TCRdb fed the 5' RACE reads into MiXCR, producing one record per CDR3 protein. The profile shows about 570,000 distinct CDR3 sequences, 27% of them singletons. From its first to its last residue, the CDR3 has 14 amino acids. The germline V gene has CDR1 MNHEY and CDR2 SVGEGT. The sample belongs to a study of blood T cells in healthy people across ages.

The chain uses TRBV6-2 or TRBV6-3 and TRBJ2-1; whether TRBD2, the table's D call, matches the DNA was not checked. The TCR comes from a woman in her seventies in good health. Sequencing input: blood. CDR3 residues: CASTLAASSGGPIL.